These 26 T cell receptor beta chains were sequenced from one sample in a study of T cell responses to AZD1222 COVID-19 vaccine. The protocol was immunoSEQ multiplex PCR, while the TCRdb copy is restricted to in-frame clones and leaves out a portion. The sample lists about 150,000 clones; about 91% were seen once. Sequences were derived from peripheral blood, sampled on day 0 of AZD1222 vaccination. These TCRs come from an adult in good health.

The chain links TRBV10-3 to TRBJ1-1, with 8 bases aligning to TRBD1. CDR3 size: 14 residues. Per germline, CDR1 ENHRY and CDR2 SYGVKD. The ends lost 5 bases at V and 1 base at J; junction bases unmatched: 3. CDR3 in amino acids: CAISRQGQNTEAFF. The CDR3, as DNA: TGTGCCATCAGTAGACAGGGGCAGAACACTGAAGCTTTCTTT.

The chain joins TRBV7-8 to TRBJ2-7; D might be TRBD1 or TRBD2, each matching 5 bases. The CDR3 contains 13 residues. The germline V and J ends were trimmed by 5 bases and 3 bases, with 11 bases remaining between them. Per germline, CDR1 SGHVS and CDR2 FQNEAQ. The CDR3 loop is CASSPRGVYEQYF. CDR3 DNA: TGTGCCAGCAGCCCGCGAGGGGTCTACGAGCAGTACTTC.

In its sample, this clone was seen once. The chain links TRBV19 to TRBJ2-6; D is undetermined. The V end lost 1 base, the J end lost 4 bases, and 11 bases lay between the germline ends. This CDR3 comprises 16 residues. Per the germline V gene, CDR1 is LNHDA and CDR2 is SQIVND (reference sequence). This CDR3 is CASSIGEVSGANVLTF. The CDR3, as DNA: TGTGCCAGTAGTATAGGCGAGGTTTCAGGGGCCAACGTCCTGACTTTC.

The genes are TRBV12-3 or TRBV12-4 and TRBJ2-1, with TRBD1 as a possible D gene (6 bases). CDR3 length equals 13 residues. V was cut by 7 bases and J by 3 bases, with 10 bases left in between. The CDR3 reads CASTWTDYNEQFF. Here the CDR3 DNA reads TGTGCCAGCACCTGGACAGACTACAATGAGCAGTTCTTC.

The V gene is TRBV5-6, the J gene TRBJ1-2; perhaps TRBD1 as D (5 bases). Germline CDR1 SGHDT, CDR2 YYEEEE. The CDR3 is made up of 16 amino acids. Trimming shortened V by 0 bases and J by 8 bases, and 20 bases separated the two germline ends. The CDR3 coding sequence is TGTGCCAGCAGCTTGGAAGGCAGGGAGAGACGGGTCGGCTACACCTTC. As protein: CASSLEGRERRVGYTF. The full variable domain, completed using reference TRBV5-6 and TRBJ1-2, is DAGVTQSPTHLIKTRGQQVTLRCSPKSGHDTVSWYQQALGQGPQFIFQYYEEEERQRGNFPDRFSGHQFPNYSSELNVNALLLGDSALYLCASSLEGRERRVGYTFGSGTRLTVV.

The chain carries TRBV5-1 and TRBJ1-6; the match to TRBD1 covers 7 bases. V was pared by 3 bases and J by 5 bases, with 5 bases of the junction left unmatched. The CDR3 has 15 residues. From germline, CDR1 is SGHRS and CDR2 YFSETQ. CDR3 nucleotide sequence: TGCGCCAGCAGCTCCGGACAGGTGGATAATTCACCCCTCCACTTT. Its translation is CASSSGQVDNSPLHF.

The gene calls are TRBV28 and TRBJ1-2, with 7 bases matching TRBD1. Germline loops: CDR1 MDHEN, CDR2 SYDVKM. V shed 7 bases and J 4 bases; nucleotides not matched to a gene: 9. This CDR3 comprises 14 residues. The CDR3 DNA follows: TGTGCCAGCATAAAAAACAGGGGCATCTATGGCTACACCTTC. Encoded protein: CASIKNRGIYGYTF.

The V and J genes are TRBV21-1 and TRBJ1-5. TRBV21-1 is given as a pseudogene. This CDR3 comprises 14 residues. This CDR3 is CASSMEGPRQPQHF. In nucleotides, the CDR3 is TGTGCCAGCAGCATGGAGGGGCCGCGGCAGCCCCAGCATTTT.

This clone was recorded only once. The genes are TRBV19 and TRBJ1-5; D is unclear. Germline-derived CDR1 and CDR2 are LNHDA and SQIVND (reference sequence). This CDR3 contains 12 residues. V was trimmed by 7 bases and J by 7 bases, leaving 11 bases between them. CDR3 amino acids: CASNILGQPQHF. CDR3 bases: TGTGCCAGTAACATTCTAGGGCAGCCCCAGCATTTT. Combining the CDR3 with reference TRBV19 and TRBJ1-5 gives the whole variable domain DGGITQSPKYLFRKEGQNVTLSCEQNLNHDAMYWYRQDPGQGLRLIYYSQIVNDFQKGDIAEGYSVSREKKESFPLTVTSAQKNPTAFYLCASNILGQPQHFGDGTRLSIL.

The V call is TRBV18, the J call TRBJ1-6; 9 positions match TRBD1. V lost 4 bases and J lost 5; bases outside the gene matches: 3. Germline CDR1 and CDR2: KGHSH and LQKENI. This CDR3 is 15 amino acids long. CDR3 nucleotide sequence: TGTGCCAGCTCACAATGGACAGGGGATAATTCACCCCTCCACTTT. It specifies CASSQWTGDNSPLHF.

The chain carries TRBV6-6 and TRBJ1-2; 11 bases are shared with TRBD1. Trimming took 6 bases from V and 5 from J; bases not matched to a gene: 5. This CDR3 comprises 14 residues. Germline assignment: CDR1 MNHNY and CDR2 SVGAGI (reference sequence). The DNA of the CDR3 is TGTGCCAGCAGCCCCGGGACAGGGGGTTATGGCTACACCTTC. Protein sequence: CASSPGTGGYGYTF.

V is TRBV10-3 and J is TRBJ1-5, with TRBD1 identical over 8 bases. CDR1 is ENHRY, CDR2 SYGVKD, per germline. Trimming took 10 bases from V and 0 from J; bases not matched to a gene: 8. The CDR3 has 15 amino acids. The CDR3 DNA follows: TGTGCCACTGGACAGGGCGCCTATAGCAATCAGCCCCAGCATTTT. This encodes CATGQGAYSNQPQHF.

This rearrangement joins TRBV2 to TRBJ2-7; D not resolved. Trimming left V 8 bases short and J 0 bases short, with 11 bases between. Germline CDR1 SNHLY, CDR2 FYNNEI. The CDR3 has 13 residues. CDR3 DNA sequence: TGTGCCAGCTGCGGCAGATTCTCCTACGAGCAGTACTTC. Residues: CASCGRFSYEQYF. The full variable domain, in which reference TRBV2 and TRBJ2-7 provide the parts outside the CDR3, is EPEVTQTPSHQVTQMGQEVILRCVPISNHLYFYWYRQILGQKVEFLVSFYNNEISEKSEIFDDQFSVERPDGSNFTLKIRSTKLEDSAMYFCASCGRFSYEQYFGPGTRLTVT.

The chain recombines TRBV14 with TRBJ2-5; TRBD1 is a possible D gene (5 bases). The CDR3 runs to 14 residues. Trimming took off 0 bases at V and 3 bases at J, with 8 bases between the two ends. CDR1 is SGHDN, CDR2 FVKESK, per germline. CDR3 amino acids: CASSQDTGEETQYF. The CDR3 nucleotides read TGTGCCAGCAGCCAAGATACAGGAGAAGAGACCCAGTACTTC.

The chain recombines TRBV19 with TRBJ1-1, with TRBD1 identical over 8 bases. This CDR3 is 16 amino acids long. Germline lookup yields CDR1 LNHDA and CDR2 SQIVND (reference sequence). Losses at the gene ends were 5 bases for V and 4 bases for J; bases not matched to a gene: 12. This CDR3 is CASSPRSTQGATEAFF. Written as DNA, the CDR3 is TGTGCCAGTAGTCCCCGCTCAACGCAGGGGGCCACTGAAGCTTTCTTT.

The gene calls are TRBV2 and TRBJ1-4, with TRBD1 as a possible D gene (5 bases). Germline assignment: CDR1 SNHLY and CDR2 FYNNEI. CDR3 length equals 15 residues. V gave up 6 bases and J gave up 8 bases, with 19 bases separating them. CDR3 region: CASSRPPGTQEKLFF. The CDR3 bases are TGTGCCAGCAGCCGACCTCCCGGGACGCAGGAAAAACTGTTTTTT.

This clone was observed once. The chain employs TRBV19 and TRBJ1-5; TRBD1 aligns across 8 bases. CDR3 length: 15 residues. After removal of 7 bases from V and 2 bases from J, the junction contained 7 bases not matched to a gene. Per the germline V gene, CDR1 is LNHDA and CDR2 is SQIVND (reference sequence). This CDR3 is CASNSDRVGNQPQHF. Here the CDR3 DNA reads TGTGCCAGTAACTCGGACAGGGTGGGCAATCAGCCCCAGCATTTT.

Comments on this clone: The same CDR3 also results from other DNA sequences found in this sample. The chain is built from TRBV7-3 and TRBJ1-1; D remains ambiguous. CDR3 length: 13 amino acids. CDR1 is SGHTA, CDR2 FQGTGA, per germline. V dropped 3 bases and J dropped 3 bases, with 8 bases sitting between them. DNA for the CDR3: TGTGCCAGCAGCTTTGGAGGTTACACTGAAGCTTTCTTT. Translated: CASSFGGYTEAFF.

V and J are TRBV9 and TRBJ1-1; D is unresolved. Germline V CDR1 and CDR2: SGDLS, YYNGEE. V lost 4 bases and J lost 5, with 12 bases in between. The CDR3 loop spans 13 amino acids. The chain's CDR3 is CASSSEMGTEAFF. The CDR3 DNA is TGTGCCAGCAGCTCTGAGATGGGGACTGAAGCTTTCTTT. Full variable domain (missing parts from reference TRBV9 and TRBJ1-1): DSGVTQTPKHLITATGQRVTLRCSPRSGDLSVYWYQQSLDQGLQFLIQYYNGEERAKGNILERFSAQQFPDLHSELNLSSLELGDSALYFCASSSEMGTEAFFGQGTRLTVV.

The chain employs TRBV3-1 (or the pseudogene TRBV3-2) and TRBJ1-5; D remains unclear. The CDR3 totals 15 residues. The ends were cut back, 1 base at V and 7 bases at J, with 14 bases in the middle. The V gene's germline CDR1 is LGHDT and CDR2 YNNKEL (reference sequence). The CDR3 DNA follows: TGTGCCAGCAGCCAAGGTTCAGGCGTCGGGCAGCCCCAGCATTTT. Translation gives CASSQGSGVGQPQHF.

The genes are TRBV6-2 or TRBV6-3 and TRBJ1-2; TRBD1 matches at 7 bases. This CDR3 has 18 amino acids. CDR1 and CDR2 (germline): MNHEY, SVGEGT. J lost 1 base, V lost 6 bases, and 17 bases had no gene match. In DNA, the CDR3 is TGTGCCAGCAGCCCGGGGGTTGACAGGGCACGGAGTAACTATGGCTACACCTTC. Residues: CASSPGVDRARSNYGYTF.

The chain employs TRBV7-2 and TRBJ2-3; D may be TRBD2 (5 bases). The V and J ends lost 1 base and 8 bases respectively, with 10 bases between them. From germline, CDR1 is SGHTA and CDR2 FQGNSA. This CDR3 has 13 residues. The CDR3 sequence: CASSLVEAGTQYF. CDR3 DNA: TGTGCCAGCAGCTTAGTTGAGGCGGGTACGCAGTATTTT.

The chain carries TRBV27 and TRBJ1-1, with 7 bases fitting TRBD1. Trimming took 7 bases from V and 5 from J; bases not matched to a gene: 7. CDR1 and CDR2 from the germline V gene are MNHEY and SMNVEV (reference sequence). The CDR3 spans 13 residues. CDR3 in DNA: TGTGCCAGCACGACAGGGTTAGGGACTGAAGCTTTCTTT. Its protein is CASTTGLGTEAFF.

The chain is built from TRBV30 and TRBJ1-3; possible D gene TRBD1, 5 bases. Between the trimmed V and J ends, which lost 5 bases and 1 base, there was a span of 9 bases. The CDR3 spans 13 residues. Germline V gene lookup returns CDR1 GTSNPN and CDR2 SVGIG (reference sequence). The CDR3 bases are TGTGCCTGGGGGACGGAATCTGGAAACACCATATATTTT. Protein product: CAWGTESGNTIYF.

The CDR3 is CAIRETKGLDSYEQYF. DNA for the CDR3: TGTGCCATCAGGGAGACGAAGGGACTAGACTCCTACGAGCAGTACTTC. The chain has TRBV10-3 and TRBJ2-7; 8 bases are shared with TRBD2. Germline CDR1 reads ENHRY; CDR2 reads SYGVKD. V was clipped by 6 bases and J by 0 bases; unmatched bases: 10. The CDR3 sequence is 16 residues long.

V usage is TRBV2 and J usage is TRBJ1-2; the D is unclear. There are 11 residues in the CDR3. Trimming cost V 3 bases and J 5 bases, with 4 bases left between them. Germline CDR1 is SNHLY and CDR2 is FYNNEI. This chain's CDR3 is CASSEGYGYTF. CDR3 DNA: TGTGCCAGCAGTGAGGGATATGGCTACACCTTC.